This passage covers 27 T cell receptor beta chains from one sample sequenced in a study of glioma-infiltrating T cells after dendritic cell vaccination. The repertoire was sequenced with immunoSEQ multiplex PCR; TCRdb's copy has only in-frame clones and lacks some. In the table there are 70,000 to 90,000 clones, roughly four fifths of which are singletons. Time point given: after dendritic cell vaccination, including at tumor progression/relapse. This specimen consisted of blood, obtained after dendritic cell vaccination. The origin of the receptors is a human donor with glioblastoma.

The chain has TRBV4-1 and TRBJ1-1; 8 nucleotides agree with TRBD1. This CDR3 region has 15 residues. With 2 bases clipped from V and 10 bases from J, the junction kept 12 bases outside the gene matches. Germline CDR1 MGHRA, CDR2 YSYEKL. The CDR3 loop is CASSQPTGVDSGAFF. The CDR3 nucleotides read TGCGCCAGCAGCCAACCGACAGGGGTGGACTCTGGAGCTTTCTTT.

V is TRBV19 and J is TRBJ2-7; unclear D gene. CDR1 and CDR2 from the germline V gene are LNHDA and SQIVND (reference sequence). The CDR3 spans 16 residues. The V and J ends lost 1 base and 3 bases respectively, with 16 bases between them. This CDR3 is CASSIGGAVSFYEQYF. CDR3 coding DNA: TGTGCCAGTAGTATAGGAGGCGCTGTCAGTTTCTACGAGCAGTACTTC.

The CDR3 spells CASSSEWDKSYEQYF. Written as DNA, the CDR3 is TGTGCCAGCAGCTCGGAATGGGACAAGTCCTACGAGCAGTACTTC. The rearrangement uses TRBV7-8 and TRBJ2-7; a possible D gene is TRBD1 (6 bases). Germline V gives CDR1 SGHVS, CDR2 FQNEAQ. V was cut by 4 bases and J by 1 base, with 14 bases left in between. The CDR3 has 15 residues.

CDR3 nucleotides: TGTGCCAGCTCACCACCGGGACTAGCGGGGGGACATTCACAGTTCTTC. Translated, it gives CASSPPGLAGGHSQFF. The chain uses TRBV18 and TRBJ2-1, with TRBD2 identical over 15 bases. The CDR3 length is 16 residues. From germline, CDR1 is KGHSH and CDR2 LQKENI. J lost 13 bases, V lost 0 bases, and 7 bases had no gene match.

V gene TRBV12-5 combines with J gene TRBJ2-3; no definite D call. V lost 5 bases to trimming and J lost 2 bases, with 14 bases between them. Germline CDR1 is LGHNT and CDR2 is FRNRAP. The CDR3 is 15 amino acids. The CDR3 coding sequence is TGTGCTAGTGGTCCCCCCGGCCAGGTCACAGATACGCAGTATTTT. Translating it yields CASGPPGQVTDTQYF.

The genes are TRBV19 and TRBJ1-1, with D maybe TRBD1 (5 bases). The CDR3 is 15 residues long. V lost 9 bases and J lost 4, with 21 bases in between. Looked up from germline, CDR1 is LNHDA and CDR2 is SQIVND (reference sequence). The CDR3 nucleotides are TGTGCCAGCACTATAATGGCAGGGATGAGCACTGAAGCTTTCTTT. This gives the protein CASTIMAGMSTEAFF.

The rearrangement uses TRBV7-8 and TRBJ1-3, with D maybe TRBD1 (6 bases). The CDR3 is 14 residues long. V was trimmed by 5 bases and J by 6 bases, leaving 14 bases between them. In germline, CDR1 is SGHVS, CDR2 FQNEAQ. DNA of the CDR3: TGTGCCAGCAGCACACAGGGAGGGGAAAACACCATATATTTT. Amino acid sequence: CASSTQGGENTIYF.

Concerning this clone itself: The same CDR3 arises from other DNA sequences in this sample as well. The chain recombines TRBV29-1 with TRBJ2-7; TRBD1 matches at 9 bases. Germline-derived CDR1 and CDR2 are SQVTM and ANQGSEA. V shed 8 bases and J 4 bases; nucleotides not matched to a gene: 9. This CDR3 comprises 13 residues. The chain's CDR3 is CSIGQGPGYEQYF. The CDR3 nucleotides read TGCAGCATTGGACAGGGGCCTGGTTACGAGCAGTACTTC.

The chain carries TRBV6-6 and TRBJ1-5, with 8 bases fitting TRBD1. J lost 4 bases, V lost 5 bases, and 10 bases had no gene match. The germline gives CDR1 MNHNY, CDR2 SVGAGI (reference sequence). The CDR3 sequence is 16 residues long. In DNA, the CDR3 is TGTGCCAGCAGTGGCCGGGACAGGCGAAATAATCAGCCCCAGCATTTT. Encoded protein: CASSGRDRRNNQPQHF.

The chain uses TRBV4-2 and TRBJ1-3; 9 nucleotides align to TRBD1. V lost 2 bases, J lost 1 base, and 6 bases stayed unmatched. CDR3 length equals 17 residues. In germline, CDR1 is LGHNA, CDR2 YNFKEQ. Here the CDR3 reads CASSQSGTGSSGNTIYF. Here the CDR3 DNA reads TGTGCCAGCAGCCAATCGGGGACAGGGTCTTCTGGAAACACCATATATTTT.

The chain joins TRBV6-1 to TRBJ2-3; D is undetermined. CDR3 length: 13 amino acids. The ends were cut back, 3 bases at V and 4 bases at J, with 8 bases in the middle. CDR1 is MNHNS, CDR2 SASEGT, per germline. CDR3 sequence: CASSDISSDTQYF. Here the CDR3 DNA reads TGTGCCAGCAGTGATATTAGTTCAGATACGCAGTATTTT.

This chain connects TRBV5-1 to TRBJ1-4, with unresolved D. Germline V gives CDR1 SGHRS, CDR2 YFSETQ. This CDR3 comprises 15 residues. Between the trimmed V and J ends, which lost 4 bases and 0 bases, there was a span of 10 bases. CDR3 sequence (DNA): TGCGCCAGCAGCAGAGGGATTGCAACTAATGAAAAACTGTTTTTT. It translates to CASSRGIATNEKLFF.

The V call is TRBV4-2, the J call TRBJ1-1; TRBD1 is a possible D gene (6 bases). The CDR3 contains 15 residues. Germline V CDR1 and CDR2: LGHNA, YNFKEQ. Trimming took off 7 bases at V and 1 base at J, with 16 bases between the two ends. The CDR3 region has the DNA TGTGCCAGCAAACCGGGGGGGCAGGGGAACACTGAAGCTTTCTTT. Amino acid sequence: CASKPGGQGNTEAFF.

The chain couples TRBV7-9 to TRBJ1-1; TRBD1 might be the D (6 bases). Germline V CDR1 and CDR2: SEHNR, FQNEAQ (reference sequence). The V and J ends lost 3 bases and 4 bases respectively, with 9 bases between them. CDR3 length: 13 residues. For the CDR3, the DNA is TGTGCCAGCAGCTTGCAGGGGCGCACTGAAGCTTTCTTT. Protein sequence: CASSLQGRTEAFF.

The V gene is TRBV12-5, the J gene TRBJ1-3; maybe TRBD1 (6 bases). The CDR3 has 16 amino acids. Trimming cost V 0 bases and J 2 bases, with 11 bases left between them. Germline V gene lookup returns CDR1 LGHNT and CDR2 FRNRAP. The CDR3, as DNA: TGTGCTAGTGGTTTGGTAGGGGGAGGGCCTGGAAACACCATATATTTT. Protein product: CASGLVGGGPGNTIYF.

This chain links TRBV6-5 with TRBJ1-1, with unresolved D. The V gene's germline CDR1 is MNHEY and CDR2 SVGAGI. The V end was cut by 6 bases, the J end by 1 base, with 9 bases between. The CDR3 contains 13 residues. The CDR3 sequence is CASRIDKNTEAFF. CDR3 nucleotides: TGTGCCAGCAGAATTGACAAGAACACTGAAGCTTTCTTT.

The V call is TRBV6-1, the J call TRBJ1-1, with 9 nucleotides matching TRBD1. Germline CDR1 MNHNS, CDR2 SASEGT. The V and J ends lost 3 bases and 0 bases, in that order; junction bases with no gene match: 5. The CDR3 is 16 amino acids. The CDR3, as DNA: TGTGCCAGCAGTGACGGGACAGGGATTATGAACACTGAAGCTTTCTTT. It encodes CASSDGTGIMNTEAFF.

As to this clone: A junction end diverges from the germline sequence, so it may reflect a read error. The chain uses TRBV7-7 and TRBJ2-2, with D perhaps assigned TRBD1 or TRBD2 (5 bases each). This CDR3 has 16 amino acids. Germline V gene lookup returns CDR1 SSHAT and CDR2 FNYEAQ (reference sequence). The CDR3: CASSLGVVGSTGELFF. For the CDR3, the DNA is TGTGCTAGCAGCTTAGGGGTCGTAGGGAGCACCGGGGAGCTGTTTTTT.

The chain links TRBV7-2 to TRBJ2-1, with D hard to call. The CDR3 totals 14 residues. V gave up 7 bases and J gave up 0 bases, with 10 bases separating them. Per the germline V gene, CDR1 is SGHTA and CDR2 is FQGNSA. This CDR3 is CASTITSSYNEQFF. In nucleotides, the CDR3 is TGTGCCAGCACAATTACGAGCTCCTACAATGAGCAGTTCTTC.

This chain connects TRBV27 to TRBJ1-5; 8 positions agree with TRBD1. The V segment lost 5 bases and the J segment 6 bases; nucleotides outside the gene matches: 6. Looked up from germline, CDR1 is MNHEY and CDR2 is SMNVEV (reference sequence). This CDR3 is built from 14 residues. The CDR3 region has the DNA TGTGCCAGCAGTCCACAGGGGGGAGGTCAGCCCCAGCATTTT. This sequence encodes CASSPQGGGQPQHF.

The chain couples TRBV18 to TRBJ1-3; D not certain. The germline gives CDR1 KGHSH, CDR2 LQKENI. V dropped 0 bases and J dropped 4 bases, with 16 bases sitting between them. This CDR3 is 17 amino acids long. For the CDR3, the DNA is TGTGCCAGCTCACCACCGAACACCCCCACGGGAGGAAACACCATATATTTT. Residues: CASSPPNTPTGGNTIYF. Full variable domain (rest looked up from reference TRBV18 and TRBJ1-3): NAGVMQNPRHLVRRRGQEARLRCSPMKGHSHVYWYRQLPEEGLKFMVYLQKENIIDESGMPKERFSAEFPKEGPSILRIQQVVRGDSAAYFCASSPPNTPTGGNTIYFGEGSWLTVV.

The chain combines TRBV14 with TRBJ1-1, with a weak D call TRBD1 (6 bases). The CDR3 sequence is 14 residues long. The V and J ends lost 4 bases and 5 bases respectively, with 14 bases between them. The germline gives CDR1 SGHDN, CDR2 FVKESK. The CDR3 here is CASSREGDRTEAFF. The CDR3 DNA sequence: TGTGCCAGCAGCCGGGAGGGTGACAGGACTGAAGCTTTCTTT.

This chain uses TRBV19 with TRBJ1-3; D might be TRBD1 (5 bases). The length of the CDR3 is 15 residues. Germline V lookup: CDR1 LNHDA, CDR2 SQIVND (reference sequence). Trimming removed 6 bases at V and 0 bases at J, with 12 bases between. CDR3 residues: CASSEGLHSGNTIYF. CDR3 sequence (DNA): TGTGCCAGTAGCGAGGGACTTCACTCTGGAAACACCATATATTTT.

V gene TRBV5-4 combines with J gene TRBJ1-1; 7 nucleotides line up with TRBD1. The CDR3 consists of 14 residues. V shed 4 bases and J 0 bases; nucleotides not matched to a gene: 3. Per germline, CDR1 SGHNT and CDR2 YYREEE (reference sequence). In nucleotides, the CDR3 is TGTGCCAGCAGCCTGGGACAGATGAACACTGAAGCTTTCTTT. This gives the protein CASSLGQMNTEAFF.

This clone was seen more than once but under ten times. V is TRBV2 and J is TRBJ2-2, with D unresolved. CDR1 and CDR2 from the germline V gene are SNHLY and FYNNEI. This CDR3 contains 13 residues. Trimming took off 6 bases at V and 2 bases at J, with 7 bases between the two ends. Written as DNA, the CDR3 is TGTGCCAGCAGCCAGGTCAACACCGGGGAGCTGTTTTTT. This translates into CASSQVNTGELFF.

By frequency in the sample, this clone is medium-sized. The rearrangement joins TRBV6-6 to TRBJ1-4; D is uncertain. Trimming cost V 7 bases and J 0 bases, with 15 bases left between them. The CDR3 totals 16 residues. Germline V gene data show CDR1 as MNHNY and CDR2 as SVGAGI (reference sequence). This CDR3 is CASTRGRVTTNEKLFF. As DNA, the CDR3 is TGTGCCAGCACCCGAGGGAGGGTTACAACTAATGAAAAACTGTTTTTT.

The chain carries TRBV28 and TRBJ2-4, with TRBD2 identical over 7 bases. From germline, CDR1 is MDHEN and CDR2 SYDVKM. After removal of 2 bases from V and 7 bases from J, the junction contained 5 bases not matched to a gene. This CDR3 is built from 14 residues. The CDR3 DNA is TGTGCCAGCAGTTTAAGTCTCGGGGGGAACATTCAGTACTTC. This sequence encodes CASSLSLGGNIQYF.